Below are 15 T cell receptor beta chains sequenced from a single sample in a study of T cell changes during pregnancy in multiple sclerosis. The data were produced by immunoSEQ multiplex PCR, yet TCRdb's version contains in-frame clones alone and is incomplete. This table has roughly 30,000 clones, nearly 90% appearing once. The sample consisted of CD8+ T cells from peripheral blood mononuclear cells, taken in the second trimester of pregnancy. The source of these receptors is a female donor with multiple sclerosis, enrolled in a pregnancy study.

The chain carries TRBV4-1 and TRBJ1-1; D might be TRBD1 (6 bases). Looked up from germline, CDR1 is MGHRA and CDR2 is YSYEKL. The length of the CDR3 is 14 residues. V dropped 5 bases and J dropped 6 bases, with 16 bases sitting between them. CDR3 nucleotides: TGCGCCAGCAGCGTTAGGACAGCTCTACCTGAAGCTTTCTTT. Encoded protein: CASSVRTALPEAFF.

The DNA of the CDR3 is TGTGCCAGCAGCGTAGCGGCAGGGGGTTATGAAAAACTGTTTTTT. It translates to CASSVAAGGYEKLFF. The chain recombines TRBV9 with TRBJ1-4; TRBD1 matches 7 bases. CDR1 is SGDLS, CDR2 YYNGEE, per germline. The length of the CDR3 is 15 residues. With V trimmed by 0 bases and J by 6 bases, 5 bases remained unmatched.

The chain has TRBV5-5 and TRBJ1-4, with TRBD1 matching 7 bases. After removal of 4 bases from V and 5 bases from J, the junction contained 8 bases not matched to a gene. The CDR3 length is 15 residues. Germline V gives CDR1 SGHKS, CDR2 YYEKEE (reference sequence). The CDR3: CASSGTGDGNEKLFF. The DNA of the CDR3 is TGTGCCAGCAGCGGAACAGGGGACGGCAATGAAAAACTGTTTTTT.

This clone was recorded only once. CDR3 sequence: CATSTGTNQPQHF. The CDR3, as DNA: TGTGCCACGTCGACAGGGACCAATCAGCCCCAGCATTTT. The rearrangement uses TRBV19 and TRBJ1-5, with 7 positions matching TRBD1. This CDR3 comprises 13 residues. The germline V gene has CDR1 LNHDA and CDR2 SQIVND (reference sequence). With 10 bases clipped from V and 3 bases from J, the junction kept 6 bases outside the gene matches. The full variable domain, its missing parts supplied by reference TRBV19 and TRBJ1-5, is DGGITQSPKYLFRKEGQNVTLSCEQNLNHDAMYWYRQDPGQGLRLIYYSQIVNDFQKGDIAEGYSVSREKKESFPLTVTSAQKNPTAFYLCATSTGTNQPQHFGDGTRLSIL.

The gene calls are TRBV7-9 and TRBJ2-1, with 9 bases identical to TRBD2. The CDR3 extends over 15 amino acids. Germline V gene data show CDR1 as SEHNR and CDR2 as FQNEAQ (reference sequence). J lost 7 bases, V lost 5 bases, and 9 bases had no gene match. CDR3 bases: TGTGCCAGCAGCACCTCGGGAGCGGGGGGAAATGAGCAGTTCTTC. This sequence encodes CASSTSGAGGNEQFF. Full variable domain (outside the CDR3, taken from reference TRBV7-9 and TRBJ2-1): DTGVSQNPRHKITKRGQNVTFRCDPISEHNRLYWYRQTLGQGPEFLTYFQNEAQLEKSRLLSDRFSAERPKGSFSTLEIQRTEQGDSAMYLCASSTSGAGGNEQFFGPGTRLTVL.

The chain has TRBV11-2 and TRBJ1-2; D is unresolved. V shed 1 base and J shed 3 bases, with 9 bases lying between them. The V gene's germline CDR1 is SGHAT and CDR2 FQNNGV. The CDR3 contains 14 residues. DNA for the CDR3: TGTGCCAGCAGCTTAGGAGGCACCTACTATGGCTACACCTTC. Encoded protein: CASSLGGTYYGYTF.

The genes are TRBV5-1 and TRBJ2-5, with 11 bases aligning to TRBD2. The J call could be wrong; TRBJ2-7 is a better fit for the DNA end. The V gene's germline CDR1 is SGHRS and CDR2 YFSETQ. The CDR3 runs to 16 residues. The chain's CDR3 is CASSLAGLAGGYEQYF. CDR3 sequence (DNA): TGCGCCAGCAGCTTGGCAGGGCTAGCGGGAGGATACGAGCAGTACTTC.

The genes are TRBV2 and TRBJ2-7; TRBD2 might be the D (5 bases). The V and J ends lost 7 bases and 0 bases respectively, with 7 bases between them. Germline V lookup: CDR1 SNHLY, CDR2 FYNNEI. CDR3 length: 12 amino acids. CDR3 sequence: CASTGSSYEQYF. CDR3 bases: TGTGCCAGCACGGGGAGCTCCTACGAGCAGTACTTC.

This clone was detected only once. This sequence joins TRBV7-9 and TRBJ1-2; TRBD1 matches 8 bases. The V gene end was trimmed by 4 bases and the J gene end by 4 bases; junction bases not matched to a gene: 20. Germline CDR1 and CDR2: SEHNR and FQNEAQ (reference sequence). This CDR3 contains 19 residues. Here the CDR3 DNA reads TGTGCCAGCAGCTCTCCGGGACAGGCTTCCCCTCCCCTTGTCTATGGCTACACCTTC. Protein sequence: CASSSPGQASPPLVYGYTF.

The rearrangement uses TRBV9 and TRBJ2-1; TRBD2 matches 13 bases. V lost 2 bases and J lost 2; bases outside the gene matches: 4. The CDR3 is made up of 17 amino acids. Germline CDR1 and CDR2: SGDLS and YYNGEE. CDR3 nucleotides: TGTGCCAGCAGCGTCCCGACTAGCGGGGGGACCTACAATGAGCAGTTCTTC. It specifies CASSVPTSGGTYNEQFF.

The chain joins TRBV25-1 to TRBJ2-7, with D unresolved. Germline CDR1 MGHDK, CDR2 SYGVNS. The CDR3 spans 13 residues. The germline V and J ends were trimmed by 4 bases and 2 bases, with 9 bases remaining between them. DNA for the CDR3: TGTGCCAGCAGTGCTGCGTTTACCTACGAGCAGTACTTC. Translated: CASSAAFTYEQYF.

This chain connects TRBV25-1 to TRBJ1-6; 10 positions agree with TRBD1. This CDR3 contains 17 residues. Germline loops: CDR1 MGHDK, CDR2 SYGVNS. J was trimmed by 0 bases and V by 8 bases; bases with no gene match: 7. CDR3 bases: TGTGCCAGCCAAGGACAGGGGGTGAGCTCCTATAATTCACCCCTCCACTTT. Its translation: CASQGQGVSSYNSPLHF. The entire variable domain, with the rest obtained from reference TRBV25-1 and TRBJ1-6, is as follows: EADIYQTPRYLVIGTGKKITLECSQTMGHDKMYWYQQDPGMELHLIHYSYGVNSTEKGDLSSESTVSRIRTEHFPLTLESARPSHTSQYLCASQGQGVSSYNSPLHFGNGTRLTVT.

The V call is TRBV7-8, the J call TRBJ1-4; possible D gene TRBD1, 5 bases. The germline V and J ends were trimmed by 5 bases and 7 bases, with 11 bases remaining between them. The CDR3 covers 13 residues. Germline CDR1 SGHVS, CDR2 FQNEAQ. The CDR3 reads CASSPVGGEKLFF. The CDR3 bases are TGTGCCAGCAGCCCCGTCGGGGGTGAAAAACTGTTTTTT.

CDR3 bases: TGTGCCAGCAGTCCCCTGGGACAGGGGGCGGACGAGCAGTACTTC. The encoded protein is CASSPLGQGADEQYF. The chain links TRBV6-5 to TRBJ2-7; 12 bases are a match to TRBD1. CDR3 size: 15 residues. Germline assignment: CDR1 MNHEY and CDR2 SVGAGI. V shed 5 bases and J 5 bases; nucleotides not matched to a gene: 7.

The chain employs TRBV28 and TRBJ2-3, with TRBD2 matching over 8 bases. V was clipped by 5 bases and J by 1 base; unmatched bases: 2. The CDR3 sequence is 14 residues long. Germline V CDR1 and CDR2: MDHEN, SYDVKM. This CDR3 is CASSPGLGTDTQYF. The CDR3 nucleotides read TGTGCCAGCAGTCCGGGACTAGGCACAGATACGCAGTATTTT. Complete variable domain (other parts from reference TRBV28 and TRBJ2-3): DVKVTQSSRYLVKRTGEKVFLECVQDMDHENMFWYRQDPGLGLRLIYFSYDVKMKEKGDIPEGYSVSREKKERFSLILESASTNQTSMYLCASSPGLGTDTQYFGPGTRLTVL.